This T cell receptor beta chain derives from a study of blood T cell repertoires in COVID-19 (dated by TCRdb to the early 2020s). Some background on the complete study: Samples covering the acute and convalescent phases of COVID-19 were provided by collaborators in the United States, Italy and Spain. The prospective study material was composed of cDNA or gDNA derived from T cells, B-cell-depleted T cells, or PBMCs. Deeply sampled blood TCRbeta repertoires from subjects exposed to, actively infected with, or recovered from COVID-19 were included in the dataset. The repertoires were released in a freely available public database intended as a resource for research on the immune response to SARS-CoV-2. The samples were drawn from two sources: the first 160 participants of the ongoing ImmuneRACE study, and 1,254 subjects contributed by 6 global collaborators. Nearly every sample came with metadata listing a de-identified subject ID, COVID-19 status, age in years and sex. Where available, HLA class I and class II types were obtained from metadata supplied by the sample provider rather than from assay-based typing. Paper-wide results and their limitations: How much clinical and demographic metadata was included differed by source and by participant, and the metadata was provided uncurated.

TCRbeta CDR3 regions were amplified from genomic DNA by means of the immunoSEQ Assay, a bias-controlled multiplex PCR. For the original study's pipeline: The number of nucleated cells in each sample was estimated by amplification of reference gene primers within the assay. To quantify the absolute abundance of each unique TCRbeta CDR3 rearrangement, sequence reads were collapsed and filtered. Productive Simpson clonality was computed per sample as the square root of Simpson's diversity index over productive rearrangements. Entries here come from immuneACCESS through TCRdb and include only in-frame sequences with V and J called. Some clones fail to appear in such tables; in the studies checked, an unresolved V gene covers under half of the shortfall, and the cause of the remainder is unknown. That table furnishes V, J and clone size, whereas the DNA furnished D and trimming. Recorded for this sample are under 200,000 clones; around four fifths of them occurred a single time. Together, the top ten hold 2.5% to 3% of the sample.

Whole blood was collected in K2EDTA tubes by collaborating institutions according to the institutions' own protocols. Collaborator samples were shipped for TCRbeta analysis as frozen whole blood, isolated PBMCs, or DNA extracted from either sample type. Of note for this clone: The antigen this receptor binds is unknown. Per-base quality was not reported, and no clone a single base away is much larger than it.

The CDR3 spans 16 residues, from the cysteine through the phenylalanine. Only the CDR3 DNA is retained, 48 bases long and in frame from the first base. Trimming at the junction amounts to 5 bases on V and 0 bases on J, and the germline ends lie 14 bases apart. The germline V gene specifies MDHEN as CDR1 and SYDVKM as CDR2. The chain is encoded by TRBV28 joined to TRBJ1-3; the D gene is not confidently resolved. The sequencing input was peripheral blood. This clonotype was obtained from a woman aged 55-69 years with acute or convalescent COVID-19. The CDR3 here reads CASSQSEFLSGNTIYF. The base sequence is TGTGCCAGCAGTCAGTCGGAGTTCCTCTCTGGAAACACCATATATTTT. Reference TRBV28 and TRBJ1-3 genes cover what lies past the CDR3, so the full variable domain is DVKVTQSSRYLVKRTGEKVFLECVQDMDHENMFWYRQDPGLGLRLIYFSYDVKMKEKGDIPEGYSVSREKKERFSLILESASTNQTSMYLCASSQSEFLSGNTIYFGEGSWLTVV.